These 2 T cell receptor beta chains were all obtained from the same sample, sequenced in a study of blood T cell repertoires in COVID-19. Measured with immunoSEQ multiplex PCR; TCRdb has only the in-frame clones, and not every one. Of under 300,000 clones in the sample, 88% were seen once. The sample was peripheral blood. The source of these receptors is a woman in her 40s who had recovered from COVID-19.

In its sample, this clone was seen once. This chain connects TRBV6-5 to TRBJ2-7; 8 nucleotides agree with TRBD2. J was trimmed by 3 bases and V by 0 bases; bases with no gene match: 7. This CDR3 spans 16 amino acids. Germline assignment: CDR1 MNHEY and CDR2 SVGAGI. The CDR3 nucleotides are TGTGCCAGCAGTTACTCTTCGCGGCTAGCGGGCTACGAGCAGTACTTC. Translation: CASSYSSRLAGYEQYF.

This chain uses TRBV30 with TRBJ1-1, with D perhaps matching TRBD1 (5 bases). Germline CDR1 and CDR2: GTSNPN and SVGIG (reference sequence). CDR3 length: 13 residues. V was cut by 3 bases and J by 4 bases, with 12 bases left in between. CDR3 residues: CAWSGGRGTEAFF. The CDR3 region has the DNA TGTGCCTGGAGCGGGGGGAGAGGCACTGAAGCTTTCTTT.